This TCR beta chain stems from a study of early T cells in non-severe SARS-CoV-2 infection. Across the whole study: Investigators sequenced bulk RNA drawn from unsorted whole blood, and chains remained unpaired.

Unique molecular identifiers tagged individual cDNA molecules. TCRdb called the 5' RACE reads again in MiXCR, with one record for every CDR3 protein. The table has about 45,000 distinct CDR3 sequences, roughly an eighth seen once. This clonotype has only a few counts. V lost 3 bases to trimming and J lost 0 bases, with 6 bases between them. Germline V gene data show CDR1 as SGHRS and CDR2 as YFSETQ. The length of the CDR3 is 13 residues. The sequenced sample was whole blood. V is TRBV5-1 and J is TRBJ1-1; unclear D gene. The sequence derives from an adult who was a healthcare worker with PCR-confirmed SARS-CoV-2 infection or an uninfected control (not recorded which). The CDR3: CASSSSVNTEAFF. CDR3 coding DNA: TGCGCCAGCAGCTCCTCGGTGAACACTGAAGCTTTCTTT.